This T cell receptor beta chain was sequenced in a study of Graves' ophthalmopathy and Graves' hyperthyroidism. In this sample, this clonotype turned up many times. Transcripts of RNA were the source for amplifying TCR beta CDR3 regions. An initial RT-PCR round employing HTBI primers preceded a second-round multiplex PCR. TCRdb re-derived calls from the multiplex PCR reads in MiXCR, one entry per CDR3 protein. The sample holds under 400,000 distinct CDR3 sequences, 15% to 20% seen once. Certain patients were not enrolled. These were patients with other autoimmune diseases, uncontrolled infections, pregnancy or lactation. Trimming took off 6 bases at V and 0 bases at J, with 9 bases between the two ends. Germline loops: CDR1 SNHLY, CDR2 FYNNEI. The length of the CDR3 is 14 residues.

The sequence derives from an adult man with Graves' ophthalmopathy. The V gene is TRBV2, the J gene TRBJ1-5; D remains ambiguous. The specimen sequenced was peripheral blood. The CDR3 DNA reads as TGTGCCAGCAGCGGGGTTGATAGCAATCAGCCCCAGCATTTT. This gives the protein CASSGVDSNQPQHF.